Following are 26 T cell receptor beta chains from one sample sequenced in a study of Ad26.COV2.S vaccination and SARS-CoV-2 variants. Treatment specified: around 19 received Ad26.COV2.S at low or high dose, single or two shots; roughly five received placebo; per-sample allocation not given. Sampling happened 63 days after the first vaccine or placebo injection. Sequencing used immunoSEQ multiplex PCR; TCRdb keeps in-frame clones, though not all of them. This table has about 350,000 clones, 70% to 90% appearing once. Sequenced material: peripheral blood, taken in a trial of Ad26.COV2.S vaccine versus placebo. Receptors originate from a person between 18 and 60 years old who received the Ad26.COV2.S COVID-19 vaccine or a placebo.

V and J are TRBV28 and TRBJ1-2; D is unresolved. The CDR3 has 13 residues. V dropped 7 bases and J dropped 0 bases, with 9 bases sitting between them. Germline V gene data show CDR1 as MDHEN and CDR2 as SYDVKM. CDR3 bases: TGTGCCAGCACCCCACTGCCTAACTATGGCTACACCTTC. It specifies CASTPLPNYGYTF.

The chain joins TRBV24-1 to TRBJ2-1; D gene uncertain. The V gene's germline CDR1 is KGHDR and CDR2 SFDVKD. V gave up 7 bases and J gave up 5 bases, with 17 bases separating them. This CDR3 comprises 15 residues. The CDR3 DNA sequence: TGTGCCACCAGCATCGCGCAAGGGTGGGACAATGAGCAGTTCTTC. Translated: CATSIAQGWDNEQFF.

J is TRBJ1-2 and V is TRBV11-2, with a possible D match to TRBD1 (6 bases). Germline assignment: CDR1 SGHAT and CDR2 FQNNGV. CDR3 length: 13 amino acids. V was trimmed by 0 bases and J by 8 bases, leaving 10 bases between them. The CDR3 nucleotides read TGTGCCAGCAGCTTAGAGGAGGGGGTCGGCTACACCTTC. Translated: CASSLEEGVGYTF.

The chain recombines TRBV19 with TRBJ2-1, with 8 bases identical to TRBD2. This CDR3 region has 15 residues. CDR1 LNHDA and CDR2 SQIVND come from the germline V gene (reference sequence). J was trimmed by 6 bases and V by 1 base; bases with no gene match: 5. CDR3 amino acids: CASSIAGGPGNEQFF. The CDR3 nucleotides are TGTGCCAGTAGTATAGCGGGGGGGCCGGGCAATGAGCAGTTCTTC. Full variable domain (missing parts from reference TRBV19 and TRBJ2-1): DGGITQSPKYLFRKEGQNVTLSCEQNLNHDAMYWYRQDPGQGLRLIYYSQIVNDFQKGDIAEGYSVSREKKESFPLTVTSAQKNPTAFYLCASSIAGGPGNEQFFGPGTRLTVL.

The chain has TRBV16 and TRBJ2-5; D perhaps matches TRBD2 (5 bases). Germline loops: CDR1 KGHSY, CDR2 FQNENV. With 0 bases removed from V and 5 bases from J, the gap between germline ends came to 10 bases. The CDR3 runs 14 residues. The CDR3 DNA follows: TGTGCCAGCAGCCAATCGAGGTGGAGGGAGACCCAGTACTTC. Its translation is CASSQSRWRETQYF. Looking up the rest from reference TRBV16 and TRBJ2-5 gives the full variable domain: GEEVAQTPKHLVRGEGQKAKLYCAPIKGHSYVFWYQQVLKNEFKFLISFQNENVFDETGMPKERFSAKCLPNSPCSLEIQATKLEDSAVYFCASSQSRWRETQYFGPGTRLLVL.

V usage is TRBV25-1 and J usage is TRBJ2-7; 8 bases agree with TRBD2. V lost 4 bases, J lost 6 bases, and 11 bases stayed unmatched. This CDR3 contains 15 residues. The germline CDR1 and CDR2 sequences are MGHDK and SYGVNS. CDR3 DNA: TGTGCCAGCAGTGGGTTCCCGGGACTAGAGAGCGAGCAGTACTTC. This codes for CASSGFPGLESEQYF.

The chain has TRBV29-1 and TRBJ1-1; no clear D gene. The CDR3 sequence is 13 residues long. The germline gives CDR1 SQVTM, CDR2 ANQGSEA. Trimming took 8 bases from V and 2 from J, leaving 15 bases between them. The CDR3 bases are TGCAGCTTCCAAACCCAGCCCAACACTGAAGCTTTCTTT. It yields the protein CSFQTQPNTEAFF. The full variable domain, in which reference TRBV29-1 and TRBJ1-1 provide the parts outside the CDR3, is SAVISQKPSRDICQRGTSLTIQCQVDSQVTMMFWYRQQPGQSLTLIATANQGSEATYESGFVIDKFPISRPNLTFSTLTVSNMSPEDSSIYLCSFQTQPNTEAFFGQGTRLTVV.

This clone was seen more than once but under ten times. The rearrangement uses TRBV28 and TRBJ1-5, with 10 bases identical to TRBD1. From germline, CDR1 is MDHEN and CDR2 SYDVKM. Trimming at V came to 6 bases and at J to 0 bases, leaving 2 bases not matched to a gene. The CDR3 runs 15 residues. The CDR3, as DNA: TGTGCCAGCAGCTGGGACAGGGGTAGCAATCAGCCCCAGCATTTT. Translated: CASSWDRGSNQPQHF.

The genes are TRBV5-1 and TRBJ2-1, with D maybe TRBD1 (5 bases). CDR3 length: 15 amino acids. Germline CDR1 SGHRS, CDR2 YFSETQ. Trimming took off 2 bases at V and 7 bases at J, with 16 bases between the two ends. The CDR3 sequence is CASSLRQGNINEQFF. In nucleotides, the CDR3 is TGCGCCAGCAGCTTAAGGCAGGGAAACATAAATGAGCAGTTCTTC.

The chain combines TRBV4-3 with TRBJ2-1, with 12 bases identical to TRBD2. The germline V gene encodes CDR1 LGHNA and CDR2 YSLEER. Trimming took 5 bases from V and 6 from J; bases not matched to a gene: 5. The CDR3 is 15 residues long. This chain's CDR3 is CASSATSGRANEQFF. In DNA, the CDR3 is TGCGCCAGCAGCGCGACTAGCGGGAGAGCCAATGAGCAGTTCTTC.

The chain links TRBV5-6 to TRBJ1-1, with D hard to call. Germline loops: CDR1 SGHDT, CDR2 YYEEEE. The CDR3 totals 14 residues. The V end was cut by 3 bases, the J end by 0 bases, with 9 bases between. CDR3 DNA: TGTGCCAGCAGCTCGGGTAACCTGAACACTGAAGCTTTCTTT. It encodes CASSSGNLNTEAFF.

V and J are TRBV12-2 and TRBJ2-1. TRBV12-2 is classified as a pseudogene. The CDR3 is made up of 15 amino acids. Here the CDR3 reads CASRLEVVVYNEQFF. The CDR3, as DNA: TGTGCAAGTCGCTTAGAGGTTGTGGTCTACAATGAGCAGTTCTTC.

Only a few counts were recorded for this clone. V is TRBV5-1 and J is TRBJ2-3, with 9 bases that match TRBD1. The CDR3 runs 14 residues. The junction had 5 bases not matched to a gene; V was cut back by 3 bases and J by 6 bases. Germline V gene sequence: CDR1 SGHRS, CDR2 YFSETQ. The CDR3 coding sequence is TGCGCCAGCAGCTCGGACAGGGGAAAGGATACGCAGTATTTT. It yields the protein CASSSDRGKDTQYF.

This clone appeared once. The chain employs TRBV30 and TRBJ1-5; weak D call: TRBD1 (6 bases). V was trimmed by 2 bases and J by 3 bases, leaving 8 bases between them. The CDR3 consists of 13 residues. Germline loops: CDR1 GTSNPN, CDR2 SVGIG (reference sequence). The CDR3 is CAWSTGNNQPQHF. The CDR3 DNA is TGTGCCTGGAGTACAGGGAACAATCAGCCCCAGCATTTT.

The chain links TRBV6-2 or TRBV6-3 to TRBJ2-2, with D perhaps TRBD1 or TRBD2 (5 bases each). V was pared by 5 bases and J by 0 bases, with 10 bases between. The V gene's germline CDR1 is MNHEY and CDR2 SVGEGT. CDR3 length equals 15 residues. The CDR3 loop is CASSPGTTNTGELFF. CDR3 nucleotide sequence: TGTGCCAGCAGTCCCGGGACCACGAACACCGGGGAGCTGTTTTTT.

The chain carries TRBV28 and TRBJ1-2; D is undetermined. CDR1 and CDR2 (germline): MDHEN, SYDVKM. Trimming took 6 bases from V and 7 from J, leaving 12 bases between them. This CDR3 has 12 residues. The CDR3: CASSPRYAGYTF. CDR3 nucleotides: TGTGCCAGCAGCCCGAGGTACGCTGGCTACACCTTC.

The chain uses TRBV18 and TRBJ1-2; TRBD1 might be the D (5 bases). The CDR3 contains 14 residues. Per germline, CDR1 KGHSH and CDR2 LQKENI. The V gene lost 3 bases and the J gene lost 4 bases, with 12 bases spanning the gap. The CDR3 protein is CASSPSTESYGYTF. The DNA of the CDR3 is TGTGCCAGCTCACCTTCGACAGAGTCCTATGGCTACACCTTC.

The chain recombines TRBV7-2 with TRBJ1-1; 10 bases are a match to TRBD1. Germline CDR1 is SGHTA and CDR2 is FQGNSA. CDR3 size: 14 residues. V shed 5 bases and J 9 bases; nucleotides not matched to a gene: 9. The CDR3 region has the DNA TGTGCCAGCAGCCGGGCCGGGACAGGGGATAAAGCTTTCTTT. Protein product: CASSRAGTGDKAFF.

The rearrangement joins TRBV7-6 to TRBJ2-6, with D possibly matching TRBD1 (6 bases). Germline assignment: CDR1 SGHVS and CDR2 FNYEAQ. The CDR3 loop spans 19 amino acids. V lost 5 bases, J lost 0 bases, and 20 bases lay in between. CDR3 coding DNA: TGTGCCAGCAGCGATATGGGACACGTGACGGGCTCTGGGGCCAACGTCCTGACTTTC. Translated, it gives CASSDMGHVTGSGANVLTF.

The J gene is TRBJ2-3, the V gene TRBV2, with 7 bases matching TRBD1. Trimming took 2 bases from V and 0 from J; bases not matched to a gene: 2. CDR3 length equals 15 residues. The germline CDR1 and CDR2 sequences are SNHLY and FYNNEI. In nucleotides, the CDR3 is TGTGCCAGCAGTGAATTGGGACAGAGCACAGATACGCAGTATTTT. Translated: CASSELGQSTDTQYF.

J is TRBJ2-1 and V is TRBV6-2 or TRBV6-3, with 12 nucleotides matching TRBD2. V shed 5 bases and J 5 bases; nucleotides not matched to a gene: 4. The CDR3 loop spans 15 amino acids. Per germline, CDR1 MNHEY and CDR2 SVGEGT. As DNA, the CDR3 is TGTGCCAGCAGTCCAGGACTAGCGGGACACAATGAGCAGTTCTTC. Amino acid sequence: CASSPGLAGHNEQFF.

V is TRBV12-2 and J is TRBJ1-5. TRBV12-2 represents a pseudogene. The CDR3 spans 18 residues. This CDR3 is CASRLAGSGVGSNQPQHF. The DNA for the CDR3 is TGTGCAAGTCGCTTAGCCGGGTCGGGGGTCGGTAGCAATCAGCCCCAGCATTTT.

This clone was counted only a few times. The chain uses TRBV7-9 and TRBJ2-7; TRBD1 is a possible D gene (5 bases). CDR3 length: 13 residues. Germline V gene data show CDR1 as SEHNR and CDR2 as FQNEAQ (reference sequence). V was trimmed by 3 bases and J by 4 bases, leaving 10 bases between them. Here the CDR3 DNA reads TGTGCCAGCAGCTTCGAGACAGCGTACGAGCAGTACTTC. Residues: CASSFETAYEQYF. The full variable domain, rest sourced from reference TRBV7-9 and TRBJ2-7, is DTGVSQNPRHKITKRGQNVTFRCDPISEHNRLYWYRQTLGQGPEFLTYFQNEAQLEKSRLLSDRFSAERPKGSFSTLEIQRTEQGDSAMYLCASSFETAYEQYFGPGTRLTVT.

This rearrangement joins TRBV27 to TRBJ2-7; D might be TRBD1 or TRBD2, each matching 5 bases. Germline CDR1 MNHEY, CDR2 SMNVEV (reference sequence). V shed 5 bases and J shed 5 bases, with 16 bases lying between them. This CDR3 region has 14 residues. The CDR3 here is CASSPRWGSDEQYF. The CDR3 coding sequence is TGTGCCAGCAGTCCTAGGTGGGGGTCCGACGAGCAGTACTTC.

The V gene is TRBV7-9, the J gene TRBJ2-1; D is ambiguous. The germline gives CDR1 SEHNR, CDR2 FQNEAQ (reference sequence). V was cut by 2 bases and J by 10 bases, with 12 bases left in between. This CDR3 region has 13 residues. In DNA form, the CDR3 reads TGTGCCAGCAGCTTATCAGCCGTAGAGGAGCAGTTCTTC. The encoded protein is CASSLSAVEEQFF.

The chain has TRBV2 and TRBJ2-3; TRBD2 matches 7 bases. The V gene's germline CDR1 is SNHLY and CDR2 FYNNEI. Trimming cost V 7 bases and J 5 bases; bases outside gene matches: 3. The CDR3 contains 12 residues. For the CDR3, the DNA is TGTGCCAGCAAGGGGAGGGGAGATACGCAGTATTTT. Its protein product is CASKGRGDTQYF.